This T cell receptor (beta chain) emerged from a study of pediatric ulcerative colitis. The method was immunoSEQ multiplex PCR; TCRdb's version includes in-frame clones alone and lacks a portion of them. The sample carries 59,000 or so clones, over 65% recorded once. V dropped 7 bases and J dropped 4 bases, with 22 bases sitting between them. Germline CDR1 SQVTM, CDR2 ANQGSEA. There are 15 residues in the CDR3. The gene calls are TRBV29-1 and TRBJ2-5; perhaps TRBD1 as D (6 bases). Sequenced input: blood. This TCR came from a boy aged 5-17 years with moderate ulcerative colitis. The CDR3 sequence is CSATPYRDLGETQYF. As DNA, the CDR3 is TGCAGCGCCACCCCCTACAGGGACCTGGGAGAGACCCAGTACTTC. Based on the CDR3 plus reference TRBV29-1 and TRBJ2-5, the full variable domain is SAVISQKPSRDICQRGTSLTIQCQVDSQVTMMFWYRQQPGQSLTLIATANQGSEATYESGFVIDKFPISRPNLTFSTLTVSNMSPEDSSIYLCSATPYRDLGETQYFGPGTRLLVL.